A single sample gave rise to the 10 T cell receptor beta chains below, sequenced in a study of Graves' ophthalmopathy and Graves' hyperthyroidism. RNA transcripts yielded amplified TCR beta CDR3 regions. First-round RT-PCR with HTBI primers preceded a second-round multiplex PCR. TCRdb processed the multiplex PCR reads anew with MiXCR; each CDR3 protein has one entry. Of over a million distinct CDR3 sequences in the sample, about 40% were seen once. The sequenced sample was peripheral blood or thyroid tissue (not recorded which). The receptors stem from an adult man with Graves' hyperthyroidism.

This clonotype was detected ten times or more. The chain carries TRBV19 and TRBJ2-7, with D possibly matching TRBD2 (5 bases). The CDR3 contains 14 residues. V was shortened by 4 bases and J by 2 bases, with 12 bases between the two germline ends. Germline V lookup: CDR1 LNHDA, CDR2 SQIVND (reference sequence). CDR3 DNA sequence: TGTGCCAGTAGTACGACGCGGGCAACCTACGAGCAGTACTTC. This gives the protein CASSTTRATYEQYF.

This clonotype has a count of ten or more. V usage is TRBV6-5 and J usage is TRBJ2-5; no definite D call. The CDR3 is 11 residues long. V was shortened by 8 bases and J by 4 bases, with 8 bases between the two germline ends. Germline lookup yields CDR1 MNHEY and CDR2 SVGAGI. In nucleotides, the CDR3 is TGTGCCAGCGGACCCGGAGAGACCCAGTACTTC. This gives the protein CASGPGETQYF.

As for this clonotype: A read error may produce the germline difference seen at one junction end. DNA for the CDR3: TGTGCCAGCAGTTACTCAGCGGGGGAGTCTGGAAACACCATATATTTT. Translating gives CASSYSAGESGNTIYF. J is TRBJ1-3 and V is TRBV10-3; possibly TRBD1 for D (5 bases). CDR1 ENHRY and CDR2 SYGVKD come from the germline V gene. This CDR3 has 16 amino acids.

For this clonotype: The germline gene is not matched at one end of the junction; a read error may be the cause. The V and J genes are TRBV10-2 and TRBJ1-2; D uncertain. Germline CDR1 and CDR2: WSHSY and SAAADI. This CDR3 comprises 13 residues. The CDR3 reads CGSSASEYYGYTF. DNA of the CDR3: TGCGGCAGCAGTGCGTCTGAGTACTATGGCTACACCTTC.

The rearrangement links TRBV12-3 or TRBV12-4 to TRBJ1-4; a weak D match, TRBD1 (5 bases). The CDR3 length is 14 residues. V was shortened by 3 bases and J by 8 bases, with 13 bases between the two germline ends. The DNA for the CDR3 is TGTGCCAGCAGTTTTTCAGGGACGGGGGAAAAACTGTTTTTT. Amino acids: CASSFSGTGEKLFF.

This clonotype was counted only a few times. The chain links TRBV20-1 to TRBJ1-2, with 9 bases identical to TRBD1. Germline loops: CDR1 DFQATT, CDR2 SNEGSKA (reference sequence). The CDR3 is 14 residues long. Losses at the gene ends were 3 bases for V and 4 bases for J; bases not matched to a gene: 6. DNA for the CDR3: TGCAGTGCTAGTAGGACAGGGGCGGCCTATGGCTACACCTTC. Translated: CSASRTGAAYGYTF.

This clonotype showed up just a few times. J is TRBJ1-5 and V is TRBV29-1; D perhaps matches TRBD1 (6 bases). This CDR3 has 14 amino acids. The V end was cut by 3 bases, the J end by 4 bases, with 13 bases between. Germline CDR1 reads SQVTM; CDR2 reads ANQGSEA. Here the CDR3 reads CSVDPGGANQPQHF. The CDR3, as DNA: TGCAGCGTTGATCCGGGGGGCGCGAATCAGCCCCAGCATTTT.

V and J are TRBV10-3 and TRBJ2-2, with 8 bases lining up with TRBD2. The length of the CDR3 is 17 residues. Germline values: CDR1 ENHRY, CDR2 SYGVKD. Trimming removed 3 bases from V and 8 bases from J; junction bases left unmatched: 14. CDR3 sequence reads: CAISDSSGSHGPGELFF. The CDR3 DNA reads as TGTGCCATCAGTGACTCGAGCGGGAGTCACGGACCGGGGGAGCTGTTTTTT.

Many counts were recorded for this clonotype. This chain joins TRBV2 and TRBJ2-7; D remains unclear. The length of the CDR3 is 12 residues. The germline V gene encodes CDR1 SNHLY and CDR2 FYNNEI. The V and J ends lost 7 bases and 4 bases respectively, with 11 bases between them. CDR3 sequence (DNA): TGTGCCAGCATTGGGCAGTCGTACGAGCAGTACTTC. Protein product: CASIGQSYEQYF.

The sample holds many counts of this clonotype. The V gene is TRBV24-1, the J gene TRBJ1-2, with 7 bases that match TRBD1. CDR1 is KGHDR, CDR2 SFDVKD, per germline. The trim removed 4 bases at V and 9 bases at J, leaving 10 bases unmatched. The CDR3 runs 14 residues. The CDR3 DNA follows: TGTGCCACCAGTGAACCGGGACAGAGTTACCGCTACACCTTC. Amino acids: CATSEPGQSYRYTF.